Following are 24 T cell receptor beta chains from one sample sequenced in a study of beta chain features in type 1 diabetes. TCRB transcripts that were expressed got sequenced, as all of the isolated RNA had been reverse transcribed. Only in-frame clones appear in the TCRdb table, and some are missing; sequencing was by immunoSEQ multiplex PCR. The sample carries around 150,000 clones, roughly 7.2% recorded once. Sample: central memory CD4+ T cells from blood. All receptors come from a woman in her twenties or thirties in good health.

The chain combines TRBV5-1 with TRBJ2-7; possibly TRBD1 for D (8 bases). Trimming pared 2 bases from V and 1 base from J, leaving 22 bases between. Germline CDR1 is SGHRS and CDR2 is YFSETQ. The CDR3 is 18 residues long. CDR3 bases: TGCGCCAGCAGCTTTAACTGGGGGGGAACAGGGGGATCCTACGAGCAGTACTTC. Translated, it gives CASSFNWGGTGGSYEQYF.

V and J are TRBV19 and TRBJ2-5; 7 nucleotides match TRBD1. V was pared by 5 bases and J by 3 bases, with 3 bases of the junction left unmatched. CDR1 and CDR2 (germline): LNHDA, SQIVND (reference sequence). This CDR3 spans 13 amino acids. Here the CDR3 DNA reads TGTGCCAGTAGTCCGGGACAGAAAGAGACCCAGTACTTC. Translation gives CASSPGQKETQYF.

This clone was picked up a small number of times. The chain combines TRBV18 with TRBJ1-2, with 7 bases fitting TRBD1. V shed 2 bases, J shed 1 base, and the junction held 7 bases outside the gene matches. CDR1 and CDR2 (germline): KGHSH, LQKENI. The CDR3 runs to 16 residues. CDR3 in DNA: TGTGCCAGCTCACCATTGGAGGACAGGAATAACTATGGCTACACCTTC. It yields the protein CASSPLEDRNNYGYTF.

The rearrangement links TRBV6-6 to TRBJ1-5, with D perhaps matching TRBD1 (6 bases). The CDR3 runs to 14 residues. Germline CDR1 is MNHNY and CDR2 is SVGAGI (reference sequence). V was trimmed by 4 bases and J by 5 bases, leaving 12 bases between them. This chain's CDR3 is CASSSQGSYQPQHF. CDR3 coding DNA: TGTGCCAGCAGTTCACAGGGTAGTTATCAGCCCCAGCATTTT.

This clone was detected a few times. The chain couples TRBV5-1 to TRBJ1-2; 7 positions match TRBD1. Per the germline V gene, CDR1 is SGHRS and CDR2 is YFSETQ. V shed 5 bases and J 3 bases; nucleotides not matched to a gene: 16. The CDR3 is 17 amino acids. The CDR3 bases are TGCGCCAGCAGTGTCGGAACCACAGGGGAAAAAGACTATGGCTACACCTTC. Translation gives CASSVGTTGEKDYGYTF. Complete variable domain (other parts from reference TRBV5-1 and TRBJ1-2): KAGVTQTPRYLIKTRGQQVTLSCSPISGHRSVSWYQQTPGQGLQFLFEYFSETQRNKGNFPGRFSGRQFSNSRSEMNVSTLELGDSALYLCASSVGTTGEKDYGYTFGSGTRLTVV.

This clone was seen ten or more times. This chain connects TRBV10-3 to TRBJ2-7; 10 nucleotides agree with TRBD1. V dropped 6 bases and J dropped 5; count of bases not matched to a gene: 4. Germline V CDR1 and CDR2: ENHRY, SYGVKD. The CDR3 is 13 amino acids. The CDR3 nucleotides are TGTGCCATCAGCCGGGACAGGGGCCACGAGCAGTACTTC. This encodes CAISRDRGHEQYF.

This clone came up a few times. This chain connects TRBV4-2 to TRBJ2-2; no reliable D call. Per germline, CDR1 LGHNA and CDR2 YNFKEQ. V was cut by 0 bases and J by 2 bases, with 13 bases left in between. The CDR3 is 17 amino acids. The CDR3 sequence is CASSQEPFNTNTGELFF. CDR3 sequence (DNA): TGTGCCAGCAGCCAAGAGCCCTTCAACACCAACACCGGGGAGCTGTTTTTT.

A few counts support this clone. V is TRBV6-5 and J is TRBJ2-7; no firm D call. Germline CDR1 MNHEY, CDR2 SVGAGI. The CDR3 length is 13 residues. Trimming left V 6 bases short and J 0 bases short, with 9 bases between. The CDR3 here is CASRQVNSYEQYF. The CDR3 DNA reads TGTGCCAGCAGGCAGGTCAACTCCTACGAGCAGTACTTC.

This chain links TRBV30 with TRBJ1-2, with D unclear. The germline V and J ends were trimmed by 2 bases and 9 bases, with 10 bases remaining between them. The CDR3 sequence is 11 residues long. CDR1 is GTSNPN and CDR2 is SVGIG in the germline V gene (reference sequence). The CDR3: CAWSTGSSYTF. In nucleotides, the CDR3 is TGTGCCTGGAGTACGGGGTCTAGCTACACCTTC. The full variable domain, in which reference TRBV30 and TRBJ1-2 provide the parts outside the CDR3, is SQTIHQWPATLVQPVGSPLSLECTVEGTSNPNLYWYRQAAGRGLQLLFYSVGIGQISSEVPQNLSASRPQDRQFILSSKKLLLSDSGFYLCAWSTGSSYTFGSGTRLTVV.

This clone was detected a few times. In nucleotides, the CDR3 is TGTGCCAGCAGCCCACCGTGGCGGGAGTCCTACAATGAGCAGTTCTTC. As protein: CASSPPWRESYNEQFF. The V gene is TRBV28, the J gene TRBJ2-1; TRBD2 matches at 7 bases. The CDR3 runs 16 residues. The V and J ends lost 6 bases and 1 base, in that order; junction bases with no gene match: 9. Germline-derived CDR1 and CDR2 are MDHEN and SYDVKM.

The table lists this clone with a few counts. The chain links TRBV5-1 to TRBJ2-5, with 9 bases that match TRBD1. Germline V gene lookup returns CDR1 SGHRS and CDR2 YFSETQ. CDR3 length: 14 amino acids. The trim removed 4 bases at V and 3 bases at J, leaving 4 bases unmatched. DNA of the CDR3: TGCGCCAGCAGCGCCGGGACAGGGAAAGAGACCCAGTACTTC. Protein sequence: CASSAGTGKETQYF.

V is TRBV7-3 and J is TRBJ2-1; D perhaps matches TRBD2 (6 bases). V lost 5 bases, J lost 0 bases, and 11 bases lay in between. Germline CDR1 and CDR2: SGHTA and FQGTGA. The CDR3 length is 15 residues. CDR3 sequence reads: CASSLGGGSYNEQFF. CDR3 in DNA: TGTGCCAGCAGCCTGGGGGGAGGCTCCTACAATGAGCAGTTCTTC.

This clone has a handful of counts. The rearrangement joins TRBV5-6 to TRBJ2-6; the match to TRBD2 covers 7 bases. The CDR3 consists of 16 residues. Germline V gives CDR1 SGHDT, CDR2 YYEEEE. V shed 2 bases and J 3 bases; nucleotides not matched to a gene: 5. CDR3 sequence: CASSFRGGSGANVLTF. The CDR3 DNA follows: TGTGCCAGCAGCTTTCGCGGGGGTAGTGGGGCCAACGTCCTGACTTTC.

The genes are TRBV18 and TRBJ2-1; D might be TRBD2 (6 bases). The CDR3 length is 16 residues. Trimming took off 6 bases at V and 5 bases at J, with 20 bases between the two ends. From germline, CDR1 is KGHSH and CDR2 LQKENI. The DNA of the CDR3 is TGTGCCAGCTCCCTCCGAGCCGGGACTGGGGACAATGAGCAGTTCTTC. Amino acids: CASSLRAGTGDNEQFF.

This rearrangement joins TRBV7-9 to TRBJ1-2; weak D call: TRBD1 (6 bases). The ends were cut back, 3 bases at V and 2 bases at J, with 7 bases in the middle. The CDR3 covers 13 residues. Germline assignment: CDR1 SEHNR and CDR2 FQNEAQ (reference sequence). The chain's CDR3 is CASSFGQNYGYTF. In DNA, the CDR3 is TGTGCCAGCAGCTTTGGACAGAACTATGGCTACACCTTC.

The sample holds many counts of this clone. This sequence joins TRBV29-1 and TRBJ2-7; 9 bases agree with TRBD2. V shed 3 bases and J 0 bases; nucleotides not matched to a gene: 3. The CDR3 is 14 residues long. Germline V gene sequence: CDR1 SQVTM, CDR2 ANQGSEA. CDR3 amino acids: CSVEREGSSYEQYF. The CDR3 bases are TGCAGCGTTGAGCGGGAGGGTAGCTCCTACGAGCAGTACTTC.

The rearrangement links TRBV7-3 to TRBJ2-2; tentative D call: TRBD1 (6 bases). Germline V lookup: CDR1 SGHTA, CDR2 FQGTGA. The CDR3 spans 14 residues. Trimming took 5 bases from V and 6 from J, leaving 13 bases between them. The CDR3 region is CASSATGTAGELFF. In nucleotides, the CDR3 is TGTGCCAGCAGCGCCACAGGGACGGCCGGGGAGCTGTTTTTT.

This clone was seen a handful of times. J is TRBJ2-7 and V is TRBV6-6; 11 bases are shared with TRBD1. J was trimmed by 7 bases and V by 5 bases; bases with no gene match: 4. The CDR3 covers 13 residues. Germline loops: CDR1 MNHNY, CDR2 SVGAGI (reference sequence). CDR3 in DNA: TGTGCCAGCAGTGGACAGGGGGCTTGGGAGCAGTACTTC. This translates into CASSGQGAWEQYF.

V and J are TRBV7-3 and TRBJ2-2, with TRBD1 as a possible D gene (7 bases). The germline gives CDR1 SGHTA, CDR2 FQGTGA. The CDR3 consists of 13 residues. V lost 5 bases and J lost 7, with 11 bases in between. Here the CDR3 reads CASSPQGGGELFF. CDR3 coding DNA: TGTGCCAGCAGCCCCCAGGGGGGCGGGGAGCTGTTTTTT.

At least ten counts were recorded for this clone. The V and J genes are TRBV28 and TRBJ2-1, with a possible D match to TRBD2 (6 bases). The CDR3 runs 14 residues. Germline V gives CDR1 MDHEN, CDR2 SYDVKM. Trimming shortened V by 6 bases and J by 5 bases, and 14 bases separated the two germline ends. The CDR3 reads CASRVIAENNEQFF. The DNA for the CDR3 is TGTGCCAGCAGGGTGATAGCGGAAAACAATGAGCAGTTCTTC.

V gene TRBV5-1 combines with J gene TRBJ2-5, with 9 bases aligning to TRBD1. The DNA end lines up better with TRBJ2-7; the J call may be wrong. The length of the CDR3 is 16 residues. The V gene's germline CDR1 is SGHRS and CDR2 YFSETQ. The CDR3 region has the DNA TGCGCCAGCAGCATACAGGGGGCTAGCGTGTCCTACGAGCAGTACTTC. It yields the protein CASSIQGASVSYEQYF.

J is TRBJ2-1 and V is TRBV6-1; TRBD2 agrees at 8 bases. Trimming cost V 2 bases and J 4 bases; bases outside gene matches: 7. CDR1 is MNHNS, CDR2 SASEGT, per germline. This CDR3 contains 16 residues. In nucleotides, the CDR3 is TGTGCCAGCAGTGAAATGGGTAGCGGGAATTACAATGAGCAGTTCTTC. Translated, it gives CASSEMGSGNYNEQFF.

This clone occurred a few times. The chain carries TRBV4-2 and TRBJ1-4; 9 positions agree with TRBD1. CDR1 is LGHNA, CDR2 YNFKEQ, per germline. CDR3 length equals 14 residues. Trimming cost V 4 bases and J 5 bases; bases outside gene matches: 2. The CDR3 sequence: CASSLQGANEKLFF. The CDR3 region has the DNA TGTGCCAGCAGCCTACAGGGGGCGAATGAAAAACTGTTTTTT.

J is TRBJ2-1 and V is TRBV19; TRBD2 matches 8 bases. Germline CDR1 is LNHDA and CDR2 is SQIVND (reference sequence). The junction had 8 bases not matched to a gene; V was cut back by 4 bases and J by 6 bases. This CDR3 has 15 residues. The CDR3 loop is CASSNRAGAPNEQFF. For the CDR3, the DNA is TGTGCCAGTAGTAATAGAGCGGGAGCCCCCAATGAGCAGTTCTTC.